This TCR beta chain was identified during a study of blood T cell repertoires in COVID-19. Overall study context: Both acute and convalescent COVID-19 samples were obtained from the United States, Italy and Spain.

While infection was still active, Seattle patients were enrolled and then followed longitudinally. The CDR3 is 13 residues long. V lost 6 bases and J lost 4, with 12 bases in between. Germline CDR1 MNHEY, CDR2 SMNVEV (reference sequence). Original handling: Counts of nucleated cells, estimated from reference gene primer amplification, were obtained. Some clones are missing from TCRdb's copy, which holds only in-frame ones; the method was immunoSEQ multiplex PCR. The D gene and trimming were derived from the DNA, and the V and J assignments and clone size from that table. The profile shows about 220,000 clones, around four fifths of them singletons.

The chain has TRBV27 and TRBJ2-5; maybe TRBD2 (5 bases). The origin of this receptor is a woman in her 70s with COVID-19, enrolled during active disease. Sample: peripheral blood. CDR3 amino acids: CASSLAVGETQYF. The CDR3 region has the DNA TGTGCCAGCAGCCTAGCCGTTGGAGAGACCCAGTACTTC.